This TCR beta chain is drawn from a study of cytomegalovirus exposure and HLA in healthy donors. Study-wide results and caveats: The only immune exposure information that was available was CMV serostatus. Equally common other TCR beta chains were less clonally expanded than HLA-associated ones, a later analysis found.

As to this clone: Its antigen is currently unknown.

The CDR3 consists of 18 residues. Germline loops: CDR1 MGHRA, CDR2 YSYEKL. V trimming: 1 base; J trimming: 4 bases; junction bases outside the gene matches: 12. Donors in the study were healthy people who gave bone marrow. Primers for the PCR totalled 60 Vbeta and 13 Jbeta. Assay used: immunoSEQ multiplex PCR; TCRdb lists only in-frame clones, some missing. Here the sample spans approximately 120,000 clones, approximately 78% being singletons. The clonotype comes from a woman aged 25 to 39 in good health and CMV-seronegative. V is TRBV4-1 and J is TRBJ2-1, with 8 positions matching TRBD2. The sample consisted of PBMCs. The CDR3 loop reads CASSQGPLETSAYNEQFF. For the CDR3, the DNA is TGCGCCAGCAGCCAAGGACCCCTTGAGACTAGCGCTTACAATGAGCAGTTCTTC.